The 32 T cell receptor beta chains below were found in one sample sequenced in a study of blood T cell repertoires in COVID-19. Data came from immunoSEQ multiplex PCR; TCRdb stores just in-frame clones and leaves some out. This sample carries some 260,000 clones, around 80% of them seen once, and the ten largest clones take 4%. Sequencing used peripheral blood. The receptors were gathered from a middle-aged woman with active or convalescent COVID-19.

This chain uses TRBV12-3 or TRBV12-4 with TRBJ1-1; 7 bases are shared with TRBD1. CDR3 length equals 12 residues. The J segment lost 9 bases and the V segment lost 7 bases, leaving 8 bases of the junction unmatched. The DNA for the CDR3 is TGTGCCAGCATCGTGTACAGGGGTAAAGCTTTCTTT. Translated: CASIVYRGKAFF.

The CDR3 loop is CASSQGTESPLHF. CDR3 DNA: TGTGCCAGCAGCCAAGGCACAGAGTCACCCCTCCACTTT. The V gene is TRBV3-1 (or the pseudogene TRBV3-2), the J gene TRBJ1-6, with D uncertain. The length of the CDR3 is 13 residues. V was pared by 1 base and J by 10 bases, with 8 bases between. The V gene's germline CDR1 is LGHDT and CDR2 YNNKEL (reference sequence).

This clone was seen repeatedly, ten times or more. J is TRBJ2-1 and V is TRBV7-9; the match to TRBD2 covers 14 bases. The CDR3 totals 16 residues. Germline assignment: CDR1 SEHNR and CDR2 FQNEAQ (reference sequence). Unmatched junction bases numbered 4, after V lost 2 bases and J lost 7 bases. CDR3: CASSLTGLAGENEQFF. CDR3 bases: TGTGCCAGCAGCTTAACGGGACTAGCGGGGGAAAATGAGCAGTTCTTC.

CDR3 bases: TGTGCCAGCAGCGCAAGCCGGGACAGGGGAAATAATTCACCCCTCCACTTT. Translation gives CASSASRDRGNNSPLHF. The chain combines TRBV9 with TRBJ1-6, with 10 positions matching TRBD1. V lost 3 bases, J lost 5 bases, and 8 bases stayed unmatched. Germline-derived CDR1 and CDR2 are SGDLS and YYNGEE. CDR3 length: 17 residues.

The chain combines TRBV7-9 with TRBJ1-6; TRBD1 matches at 12 bases. From germline, CDR1 is SEHNR and CDR2 FQNEAQ (reference sequence). The J segment lost 7 bases and the V segment lost 5 bases, leaving 3 bases of the junction unmatched. The CDR3 runs to 15 residues. The CDR3 bases are TGTGCCAGCAGCACCGGGACAGGGGGCAATTCACCCCTCCACTTT. This translates into CASSTGTGGNSPLHF.

The V and J genes are TRBV5-1 and TRBJ2-1; perhaps TRBD2 as D (5 bases). This CDR3 region has 12 residues. The ends were cut back, 5 bases at V and 5 bases at J, with 8 bases in the middle. In germline, CDR1 is SGHRS, CDR2 YFSETQ. CDR3 nucleotide sequence: TGCGCCAGCAGAGGACTGAACAATGAGCAGTTCTTC. Amino acids: CASRGLNNEQFF. The entire variable domain, with the rest obtained from reference TRBV5-1 and TRBJ2-1, is as follows: KAGVTQTPRYLIKTRGQQVTLSCSPISGHRSVSWYQQTPGQGLQFLFEYFSETQRNKGNFPGRFSGRQFSNSRSEMNVSTLELGDSALYLCASRGLNNEQFFGPGTRLTVL.

This clone was seen only a few times. V and J are TRBV28 and TRBJ1-3; 7 bases fit TRBD1. Germline-derived CDR1 and CDR2 are MDHEN and SYDVKM. V lost 6 bases, J lost 3 bases, and 8 bases stayed unmatched. The CDR3 is 15 amino acids. The CDR3 loop is CASRPGGVGGNTIYF. The CDR3 DNA follows: TGTGCCAGCAGGCCAGGGGGAGTTGGTGGAAACACCATATATTTT.

As to this clone: The junction departs from the called germline gene at one end, perhaps through a read error. The rearrangement uses TRBV28 and TRBJ1-2; 12 nucleotides align to TRBD1. There are 12 residues in the CDR3. Germline-derived CDR1 and CDR2 are MDHEN and SYDVKM. CDR3 sequence reads: CASRAGTGGFTF. As DNA, the CDR3 is TGTGCCAGCAGGGCCGGGACAGGGGGCTTCACCTTC.

V usage is TRBV5-4 and J usage is TRBJ1-3, with TRBD1 as a possible D gene (6 bases). CDR3 length equals 17 residues. V was cut by 2 bases and J by 4 bases, with 19 bases left in between. Per germline, CDR1 SGHNT and CDR2 YYREEE (reference sequence). This CDR3 reads CASSFGLLRGPGNTIYF. CDR3 coding DNA: TGTGCCAGCAGCTTTGGATTACTCAGGGGTCCCGGAAACACCATATATTTT.

The chain uses TRBV9 and TRBJ1-1; perhaps TRBD1 as D (5 bases). CDR1 is SGDLS and CDR2 is YYNGEE in the germline V gene. This CDR3 comprises 13 residues. Trimming left V 4 bases short and J 5 bases short, with 12 bases between. CDR3: CASSPRGGTEAFF. The CDR3 DNA sequence: TGTGCCAGCAGCCCTAGGGGAGGAACTGAAGCTTTCTTT.

This clone occurred a few times. The chain recombines TRBV11-2 with TRBJ2-1; a weak D match, TRBD2 (5 bases). CDR1 SGHAT and CDR2 FQNNGV come from the germline V gene. Trimming cost V 2 bases and J 1 base, with 15 bases left between them. The CDR3 has 17 residues. The CDR3, as DNA: TGTGCCAGCAGCTTAAATTTCGGAGAGGGTTCCTACAATGAGCAGTTCTTC. Translating gives CASSLNFGEGSYNEQFF.

This clone turned up a few times. The rearrangement links TRBV5-1 to TRBJ2-2; 8 bases map to TRBD1. CDR3 length equals 13 residues. V lost 0 bases to trimming and J lost 14 bases; unmatched junction nucleotides: 6. Germline loops: CDR1 SGHRS, CDR2 YFSETQ. This chain's CDR3 is CASSLGRDRSLFF. CDR3 DNA: TGCGCCAGCAGCTTGGGCCGGGACAGGAGTCTGTTTTTT. The variable domain in full, completed from reference TRBV5-1 and TRBJ2-2, reads KAGVTQTPRYLIKTRGQQVTLSCSPISGHRSVSWYQQTPGQGLQFLFEYFSETQRNKGNFPGRFSGRQFSNSRSEMNVSTLELGDSALYLCASSLGRDRSLFFGEGSRLTVL.

This chain links TRBV28 with TRBJ2-1, with 7 bases that match TRBD2. Germline V gene lookup returns CDR1 MDHEN and CDR2 SYDVKM. This CDR3 has 12 amino acids. The V segment lost 6 bases and the J segment 9 bases; nucleotides outside the gene matches: 5. CDR3 protein: CASSPWGGEQFF. The CDR3 nucleotides read TGTGCCAGCAGCCCGTGGGGGGGTGAGCAGTTCTTC.

This sequence joins TRBV6-6 and TRBJ1-2; 8 bases are shared with TRBD1. CDR1 is MNHNY and CDR2 is SVGAGI in the germline V gene (reference sequence). J gave up 8 bases and V 2 bases, and 7 bases lay outside the gene matches. The CDR3 loop spans 14 amino acids. In nucleotides, the CDR3 is TGTGCCAGCAGTTACGGGCAGGGGGCTGAAGGCTACACCTTC. Protein: CASSYGQGAEGYTF.

CDR3 nucleotides: TGTGCCAGCAGCCAAAGCGGGAAGTTACTCGGCTACACCTTC. Translating gives CASSQSGKLLGYTF. The chain combines TRBV14 with TRBJ1-2; D unclear. Trimming took off 2 bases at V and 8 bases at J, with 15 bases between the two ends. The V gene's germline CDR1 is SGHDN and CDR2 FVKESK. The CDR3 loop spans 14 amino acids.

The chain couples TRBV14 to TRBJ2-1, with D possibly being TRBD1 (5 bases). The CDR3 sequence is 13 residues long. V lost 6 bases, J lost 5 bases, and 11 bases lay in between. Germline V gene sequence: CDR1 SGHDN, CDR2 FVKESK. CDR3 in amino acids: CASSQGLDNEQFF. CDR3 nucleotide sequence: TGTGCCAGCAGTCAGGGTCTCGACAATGAGCAGTTCTTC.

This clone was observed at least ten times. The chain has TRBV4-2 and TRBJ1-3, with TRBD1 matching over 7 bases. V dropped 4 bases and J dropped 2; count of bases not matched to a gene: 5. CDR1 LGHNA and CDR2 YNFKEQ come from the germline V gene. The CDR3 consists of 15 residues. The CDR3 nucleotides are TGTGCCAGCAGCCCGGACAGGTCCGCTGGAAACACCATATATTTT. Translating gives CASSPDRSAGNTIYF.

The gene calls are TRBV19 and TRBJ2-1; 9 bases line up with TRBD1. The germline V gene encodes CDR1 LNHDA and CDR2 SQIVND (reference sequence). The CDR3 spans 15 residues. J gave up 8 bases and V 1 base, and 6 bases lay outside the gene matches. The CDR3 loop is CASSIGDRVIDEQFF. The CDR3 bases are TGTGCCAGTAGTATAGGGGACAGGGTTATCGATGAGCAGTTCTTC.

This clone was recorded many times. V usage is TRBV14 and J usage is TRBJ2-3; 9 nucleotides agree with TRBD2. Per germline, CDR1 SGHDN and CDR2 FVKESK. J lost 2 bases, V lost 4 bases, and 7 bases had no gene match. The CDR3 is 16 residues long. The CDR3, as DNA: TGTGCCAGCAGCCCCGCGAGCGGGGGGCACACAGATACGCAGTATTTT. It translates to CASSPASGGHTDTQYF.

The chain couples TRBV14 to TRBJ2-7; the D gene is possibly TRBD1 (5 bases). This CDR3 has 13 residues. The germline gives CDR1 SGHDN, CDR2 FVKESK. Trimming left V 4 bases short and J 4 bases short, with 11 bases between. This CDR3 is CASSLAGRYEQYF. In DNA, the CDR3 is TGTGCCAGCAGCCTGGCAGGGCGATACGAGCAGTACTTC.

The chain combines TRBV7-7 with TRBJ2-2, with TRBD2 matching 8 bases. With V trimmed by 6 bases and J by 2 bases, 5 bases remained unmatched. The CDR3 has 15 amino acids. The germline V gene has CDR1 SSHAT and CDR2 FNYEAQ (reference sequence). The CDR3 bases are TGTGCCAGCAGACCAGCGGGGGCTAACACCGGGGAGCTGTTTTTT. It codes for CASRPAGANTGELFF.

The sample holds a few counts of this clone. This rearrangement joins TRBV11-1 to TRBJ1-2; no firm D call. V was shortened by 3 bases and J by 0 bases, with 5 bases between the two germline ends. CDR3 length equals 13 residues. CDR1 and CDR2 (germline): SGHAT, FQDESV (reference sequence). CDR3 sequence reads: CASSFPANYGYTF. DNA of the CDR3: TGTGCCAGCAGCTTCCCAGCTAACTATGGCTACACCTTC.

V gene TRBV27 combines with J gene TRBJ1-1; a possible D gene is TRBD1 (6 bases). The CDR3 is 15 residues long. Trimming took 5 bases from V and 10 from J, leaving 23 bases between them. Germline V lookup: CDR1 MNHEY, CDR2 SMNVEV (reference sequence). The CDR3 nucleotides are TGTGCCAGCAGTCCCCACAGGGTAGAGGGGTACGGAGCTTTCTTT. It yields the protein CASSPHRVEGYGAFF.

CDR3 sequence reads: CASSMTVGNSPLHF. CDR3 bases: TGTGCCAGTAGTATGACAGTGGGGAATTCACCCCTCCACTTT. The chain combines TRBV19 with TRBJ1-6; tentative D call: TRBD1 (5 bases). Trimming cost V 3 bases and J 7 bases, with 10 bases left between them. Germline V CDR1 and CDR2: LNHDA, SQIVND (reference sequence). CDR3 length: 14 residues.

The CDR3, as DNA: TGTGCCAGCAGTCCCACAGGGAAGCGAAACACCATATATTTT. It yields the protein CASSPTGKRNTIYF. This chain links TRBV6-5 with TRBJ1-3; possible D gene TRBD1, 6 bases. This CDR3 is 14 amino acids long. V was trimmed by 5 bases and J by 5 bases, leaving 13 bases between them. The germline CDR1 and CDR2 sequences are MNHEY and SVGAGI.

This chain uses TRBV2 with TRBJ2-5; the match to TRBD1 covers 7 bases. V was clipped by 6 bases and J by 5 bases; unmatched bases: 6. CDR3 length: 13 residues. Germline V gene sequence: CDR1 SNHLY, CDR2 FYNNEI. CDR3 in amino acids: CASRGTAQETQYF. CDR3 DNA: TGTGCCAGCAGAGGGACAGCCCAGGAGACCCAGTACTTC.

The V gene is TRBV7-2, the J gene TRBJ2-5; 8 nucleotides match TRBD1. J gave up 7 bases and V 5 bases, and 9 bases lay outside the gene matches. This CDR3 is built from 14 residues. Germline V lookup: CDR1 SGHTA, CDR2 FQGNSA. The CDR3 reads CASSPGQGLGTQYF. DNA for the CDR3: TGTGCCAGCAGCCCCGGACAGGGCTTAGGGACCCAGTACTTC.

The chain has TRBV9 and TRBJ1-1, with D perhaps matching TRBD1 (5 bases). Germline CDR1 is SGDLS and CDR2 is YYNGEE. The CDR3 has 15 residues. Trimming shortened V by 5 bases and J by 4 bases, and 18 bases separated the two germline ends. The DNA for the CDR3 is TGTGCCAGCAGTCACAGCGGGGGGAAAGGCACTGAAGCTTTCTTT. Translation: CASSHSGGKGTEAFF.

Worth noting for this clone: This sample also contains other DNA sequences that code for the same CDR3. This chain joins TRBV12-3 or TRBV12-4 and TRBJ1-5, with TRBD1 matching 7 bases. Losses at the gene ends were 6 bases for V and 4 bases for J; bases not matched to a gene: 3. There are 13 residues in the CDR3. CDR3 loop: CASSLTGNQPQHF. The CDR3 DNA reads TGTGCCAGCAGCCTGACAGGGAATCAGCCCCAGCATTTT.

The V gene is TRBV14, the J gene TRBJ1-2; unclear D gene. The germline V gene has CDR1 SGHDN and CDR2 FVKESK. The V end lost 5 bases, the J end lost 8 bases, and 15 bases lay between the germline ends. The length of the CDR3 is 13 residues. The CDR3 DNA reads TGTGCCAGCAGCTCCTCTCGGCGCGGCGGCTACACCTTC. It encodes CASSSSRRGGYTF.

The chain has TRBV5-1 and TRBJ2-3, with 16 bases that match TRBD2. This CDR3 has 16 residues. Looked up from germline, CDR1 is SGHRS and CDR2 is YFSETQ. V lost 4 bases and J lost 6; bases outside the gene matches: 5. The CDR3 spells CASSPGLAGGLDTQYF. The CDR3 coding sequence is TGCGCCAGCAGCCCGGGACTAGCGGGGGGGCTTGATACGCAGTATTTT.

The J gene is TRBJ2-1, the V gene TRBV14; 7 bases map to TRBD2. The J segment lost 3 bases and the V segment lost 1 base, leaving 6 bases of the junction unmatched. The CDR3 extends over 16 amino acids. Germline V CDR1 and CDR2: SGHDN, FVKESK. The CDR3 sequence: CASSQGSGAVYNEQFF. DNA for the CDR3: TGTGCCAGCAGCCAAGGGAGCGGGGCGGTCTACAATGAGCAGTTCTTC.